This T cell receptor (beta chain) originates from a study of CD8+ T cells in alopecia areata. General study points: Lesional scalp displayed greater clonality than normal scalp, most notably in alopecia totalis/universalis. Whereas mice showed it more clearly, TCR sharing across patients was murkier, possibly because of HLA.

Sequencing used cDNA as its template, made by extracting RNA and reverse transcribing it. Using immunoSEQ multiplex PCR, the repertoire was profiled, and TCRdb retains in-frame clones only, with some absent. The sample carries 30,000 to 35,000 clones, approximately 60% recorded once. Lesional scalp tissue (obtained by punch biopsy) and peripheral blood were collected from alopecia areata patients. The CDR3 consists of 15 residues. Germline loops: CDR1 SGDLS, CDR2 YYNGEE. V lost 3 bases to trimming and J lost 2 bases; unmatched junction nucleotides: 7. This clone was recorded only once. What it recognizes is unknown.

The source is a human donor with alopecia areata. The chain uses TRBV9 and TRBJ2-5; 7 nucleotides agree with TRBD2. Sample: NKG2D-high CD8+ T cells sorted from blood. The DNA for the CDR3 is TGTGCCAGCAGCGACAGCGGGACCCCTCAAGAGACCCAGTACTTC. This gives the protein CASSDSGTPQETQYF. Full variable domain (missing parts from reference TRBV9 and TRBJ2-5): DSGVTQTPKHLITATGQRVTLRCSPRSGDLSVYWYQQSLDQGLQFLIQYYNGEERAKGNILERFSAQQFPDLHSELNLSSLELGDSALYFCASSDSGTPQETQYFGPGTRLLVL.